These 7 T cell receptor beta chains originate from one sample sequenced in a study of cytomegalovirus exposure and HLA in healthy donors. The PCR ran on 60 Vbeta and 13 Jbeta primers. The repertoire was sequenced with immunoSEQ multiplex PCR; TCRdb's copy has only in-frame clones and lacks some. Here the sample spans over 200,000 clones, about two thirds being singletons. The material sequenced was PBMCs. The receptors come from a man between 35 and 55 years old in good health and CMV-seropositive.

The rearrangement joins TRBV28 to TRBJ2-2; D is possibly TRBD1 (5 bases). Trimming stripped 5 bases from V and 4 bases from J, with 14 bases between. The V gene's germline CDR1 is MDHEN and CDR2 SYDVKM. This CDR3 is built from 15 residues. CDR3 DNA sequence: TGTGCCAGCAGTATTCCAAGGGGTGCCACCGGGGAGCTGTTTTTT. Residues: CASSIPRGATGELFF.

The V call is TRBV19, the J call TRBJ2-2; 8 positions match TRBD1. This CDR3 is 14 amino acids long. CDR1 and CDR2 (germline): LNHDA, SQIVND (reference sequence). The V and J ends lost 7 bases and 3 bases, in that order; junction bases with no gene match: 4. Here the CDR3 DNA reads TGTGCCAGTACTGACAGGGGAGACACCGGGGAGCTGTTTTTT. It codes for CASTDRGDTGELFF.

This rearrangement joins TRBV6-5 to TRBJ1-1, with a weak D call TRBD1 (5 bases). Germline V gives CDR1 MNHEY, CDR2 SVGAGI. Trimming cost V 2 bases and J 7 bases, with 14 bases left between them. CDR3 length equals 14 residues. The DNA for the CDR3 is TGTGCCAGCAGTTACACATTACAGGCGCGTGAAGCTTTCTTT. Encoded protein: CASSYTLQAREAFF.

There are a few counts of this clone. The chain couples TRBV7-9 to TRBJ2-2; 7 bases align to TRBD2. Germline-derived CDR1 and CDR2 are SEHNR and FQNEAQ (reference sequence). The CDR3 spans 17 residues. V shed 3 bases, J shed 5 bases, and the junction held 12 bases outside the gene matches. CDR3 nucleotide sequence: TGTGCCAGCAGCTTCCCACGGGGGGAAATAAGGACCGGGGAGCTGTTTTTT. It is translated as CASSFPRGEIRTGELFF.

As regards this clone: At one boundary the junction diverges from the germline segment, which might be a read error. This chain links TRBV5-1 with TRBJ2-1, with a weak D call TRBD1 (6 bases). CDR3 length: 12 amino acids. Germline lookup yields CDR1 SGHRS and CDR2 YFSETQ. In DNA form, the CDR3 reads TGCGCCAGCAGCTTTAACAGGGAAGGGATCATCTTC. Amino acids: CASSFNREGIIF. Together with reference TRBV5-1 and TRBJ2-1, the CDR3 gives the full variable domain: KAGVTQTPRYLIKTRGQQVTLSCSPISGHRSVSWYQQTPGQGLQFLFEYFSETQRNKGNFPGRFSGRQFSNSRSEMNVSTLELGDSALYLCASSFNREGIIFGPGTRLTVL.

The DNA for the CDR3 is TGTGCCAGCAGCCCTAACGAATTTCAGCCCCAGCATTTT. This translates into CASSPNEFQPQHF. This chain joins TRBV7-8 and TRBJ1-5; D remains unclear. CDR3 length: 13 amino acids. Germline lookup yields CDR1 SGHVS and CDR2 FQNEAQ. Trimming cost V 5 bases and J 6 bases, with 11 bases left between them.

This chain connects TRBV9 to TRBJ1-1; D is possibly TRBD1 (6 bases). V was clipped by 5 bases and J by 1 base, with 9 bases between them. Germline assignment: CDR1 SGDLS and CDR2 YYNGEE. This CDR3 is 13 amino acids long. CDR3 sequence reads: CASSLGQNTEAFF. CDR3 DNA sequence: TGTGCCAGCAGTTTGGGACAGAACACTGAAGCTTTCTTT. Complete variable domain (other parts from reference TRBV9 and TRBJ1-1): DSGVTQTPKHLITATGQRVTLRCSPRSGDLSVYWYQQSLDQGLQFLIQYYNGEERAKGNILERFSAQQFPDLHSELNLSSLELGDSALYFCASSLGQNTEAFFGQGTRLTVV.